A selection of T cell receptor beta chains follows, all from one sample in a study of T cell responses to AZD1222 COVID-19 vaccine. Assay used: immunoSEQ multiplex PCR; TCRdb lists only in-frame clones, some missing. The sample shows about 140,000 clones, more than 85% of them seen only once. The sequences come from peripheral blood, collected 28 days after the second AZD1222 dose. The receptors stem from an adult who received the AZD1222 COVID-19 vaccine. Both conserved end residues are trimmed from each CDR3.

V gene,CDR3 protein
TRBV7-2,ASSPGLAAYEQY
TRBV6-5,ASSRDRVSTEAF
TRBV11-2,ASSPRLDSPLH
TRBV5-4,ASSLGLDTQY
TRBV7-3,ASSLTPGGAGNTIY
TRBV19,ASSGLGQMNTEAF
TRBV6-2/TRBV6-3,ASSITDTQY
TRBV3-1/TRBV3-2,ASSLGQDYSPLH
TRBV28,ATETYNYGYT
TRBV7-7,ASSSGTGSYNEQF
TRBV7-3,ASSFGAYNSPLH
TRBV28,ASSLGGGTNEKLF
TRBV6-5,ASMERRVPYEQY
TRBV27,ASADGGAIQPQH
TRBV4-2,ASSQDPGQGVTGNTIY
TRBV7-9,ASSLGLSEAF
TRBV5-1,ASRVAGLNTEAF
TRBV29-1,SVVRGQGRTDTQY
TRBV5-5,ASSPLQASSGNTIY
TRBV28,ASSFGQGSTEAF
TRBV5-6,ASSLARGQQETQY
TRBV28,ASSRDGHSGNTIY
TRBV7-9,ASSFGTVTNEKLF
TRBV28,ASSLRAIAETQY